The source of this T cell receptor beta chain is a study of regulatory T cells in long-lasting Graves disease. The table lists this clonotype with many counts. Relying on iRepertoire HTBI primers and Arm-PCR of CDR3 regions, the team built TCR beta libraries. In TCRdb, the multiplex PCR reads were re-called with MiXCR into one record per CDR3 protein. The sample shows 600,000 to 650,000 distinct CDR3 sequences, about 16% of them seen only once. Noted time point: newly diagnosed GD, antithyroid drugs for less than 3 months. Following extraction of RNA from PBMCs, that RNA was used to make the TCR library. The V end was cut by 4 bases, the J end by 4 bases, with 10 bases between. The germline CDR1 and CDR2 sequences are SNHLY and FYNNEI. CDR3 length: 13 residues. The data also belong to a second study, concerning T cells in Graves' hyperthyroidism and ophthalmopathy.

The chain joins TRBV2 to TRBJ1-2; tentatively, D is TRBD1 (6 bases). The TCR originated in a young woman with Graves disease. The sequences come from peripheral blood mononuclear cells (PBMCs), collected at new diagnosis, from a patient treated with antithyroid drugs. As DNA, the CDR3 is TGTGCCAGCAGTGTGGGGGCAGGCTATGGCTACACCTTC. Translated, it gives CASSVGAGYGYTF.